Each of the 13 T cell receptor beta chains below was sequenced from the same sample in a study of OX40 agonist ivuxolimab in advanced cancers. Produced via immunoSEQ multiplex PCR; TCRdb's table is partial and in-frame only. Of around 45,000 clones in the sample, roughly nine tenths were seen once. The sample in question was CD4+ or CD8+ T cells sorted from blood, obtained in a trial of the OX40 agonist ivuxolimab. The source of these receptors is an adult with an advanced solid tumor such as melanoma, head and neck, liver or kidney cancer.

The genes are TRBV6-5 and TRBJ1-5, with D unclear. CDR1 MNHEY and CDR2 SVGAGI come from the germline V gene. The CDR3 is made up of 14 amino acids. The V and J ends lost 5 bases and 3 bases respectively, with 11 bases between them. The CDR3 loop reads CASSLGMINQPQHF. The CDR3 nucleotides read TGTGCCAGCAGTCTGGGGATGATCAATCAGCCCCAGCATTTT.

V and J are TRBV6-1 and TRBJ1-6; a weak D match, TRBD1 (5 bases). Germline V CDR1 and CDR2: MNHNS, SASEGT. The CDR3 has 15 amino acids. Trimming removed 2 bases from V and 9 bases from J, with 14 bases in between. CDR3 DNA: TGTGCCAGCAGTGAACAAACAGGCTCTGGTTCACCCCTCCACTTT. Translating it yields CASSEQTGSGSPLHF.

About this clone: Within the sample, other DNA sequences also encode this same CDR3. The chain is built from TRBV29-1 and TRBJ1-2; D is perhaps TRBD1 (5 bases). Trimming took 3 bases from V and 6 from J, leaving 5 bases between them. This CDR3 is 10 amino acids long. Germline CDR1 and CDR2: SQVTM and ANQGSEA. The chain's CDR3 is CSVEDNGYTF. CDR3 in DNA: TGCAGCGTTGAGGACAATGGCTACACCTTC.

V gene TRBV9 combines with J gene TRBJ2-1, with a tentative D call TRBD1 (5 bases). The CDR3 loop spans 19 amino acids. Looked up from germline, CDR1 is SGDLS and CDR2 is YYNGEE. Between the trimmed V and J ends, which lost 3 bases and 5 bases, there was a span of 27 bases. In nucleotides, the CDR3 is TGTGCCAGCAGCGGACCTCGGGTTGTGAAGGGGCCCACCGACAATGAGCAGTTCTTC. Protein product: CASSGPRVVKGPTDNEQFF.

The gene calls are TRBV4-1 and TRBJ1-1; D is unclear. The CDR3 consists of 15 residues. V shed 1 base and J shed 5 bases, with 14 bases lying between them. Germline CDR1 and CDR2: MGHRA and YSYEKL. CDR3 in amino acids: CASSQATNTATEAFF. In DNA, the CDR3 is TGCGCCAGCAGCCAAGCGACCAATACCGCAACTGAAGCTTTCTTT.

This chain uses TRBV9 with TRBJ2-3; D could derive from TRBD1 or TRBD2 (5 bases each). Germline lookup yields CDR1 SGDLS and CDR2 YYNGEE. The CDR3 loop spans 15 amino acids. V dropped 3 bases and J dropped 5 bases, with 16 bases sitting between them. The CDR3 sequence: CASSERGRSVDTQYF. The CDR3 DNA follows: TGTGCCAGCAGCGAGAGGGGAAGGTCGGTAGATACGCAGTATTTT.

The chain joins TRBV6-5 to TRBJ1-5, with 7 positions matching TRBD1. The CDR3 has 15 residues. Per germline, CDR1 MNHEY and CDR2 SVGAGI. The trim removed 4 bases at V and 8 bases at J, leaving 11 bases unmatched. The CDR3, as DNA: TGTGCCAGCAGTTTGGGACAACCAGGGGGGGAGCCCCAGCATTTT. This sequence encodes CASSLGQPGGEPQHF.

The chain joins TRBV10-1 to TRBJ1-5; no definite D call. The V end was cut by 6 bases, the J end by 5 bases, with 11 bases between. The CDR3 is 13 residues long. Germline V gene lookup returns CDR1 WNHNN and CDR2 SYGVQD (reference sequence). The CDR3 DNA reads as TGCGCCAGCAGCTCAGTGAGGGATCAGCCCCAGCATTTT. It yields the protein CASSSVRDQPQHF.

This clone was observed a single time. The rearrangement joins TRBV5-1 to TRBJ2-3, with D tentatively TRBD1 (6 bases). CDR3 length: 15 residues. Germline lookup yields CDR1 SGHRS and CDR2 YFSETQ. V was clipped by 3 bases and J by 2 bases, with 13 bases between them. CDR3 DNA sequence: TGCGCCAGCAGCTATAGAGGACAGATCACAGATACGCAGTATTTT. This encodes CASSYRGQITDTQYF.

The rearrangement joins TRBV9 to TRBJ2-7; the D call may be TRBD1 or TRBD2 (5 bases each). The CDR3 spans 11 residues. Germline CDR1 and CDR2: SGDLS and YYNGEE. Trimming cost V 3 bases and J 6 bases, with 7 bases left between them. The CDR3 loop reads CASSDGGEQYF. The CDR3 DNA reads as TGTGCCAGCAGCGATGGGGGCGAGCAGTACTTC.

V usage is TRBV2 and J usage is TRBJ1-2, with D unclear. Trimming left V 1 base short and J 0 bases short, with 9 bases between. The CDR3 is made up of 15 amino acids. The V gene's germline CDR1 is SNHLY and CDR2 FYNNEI. The CDR3: CASSEGPAANYGYTF. DNA for the CDR3: TGTGCCAGCAGTGAAGGGCCGGCTGCTAACTATGGCTACACCTTC.

This rearrangement joins TRBV25-1 to TRBJ2-1, with no clear D. V shed 11 bases and J shed 6 bases, with 11 bases lying between them. This CDR3 comprises 11 residues. CDR1 is MGHDK, CDR2 SYGVNS, per germline. The CDR3 region is CAGRTGNEQFF. CDR3 coding DNA: TGTGCCGGAAGAACCGGCAATGAGCAGTTCTTC.

Only one count was recorded for this clone. This CDR3 is CANLRRGSGELFF. In DNA, the CDR3 is TGTGCCAACTTAAGGAGGGGGTCAGGGGAGCTGTTTTTT. This rearrangement joins TRBV21-1 to TRBJ2-2. TRBV21-1 is noted as a pseudogene. The CDR3 runs to 13 residues.